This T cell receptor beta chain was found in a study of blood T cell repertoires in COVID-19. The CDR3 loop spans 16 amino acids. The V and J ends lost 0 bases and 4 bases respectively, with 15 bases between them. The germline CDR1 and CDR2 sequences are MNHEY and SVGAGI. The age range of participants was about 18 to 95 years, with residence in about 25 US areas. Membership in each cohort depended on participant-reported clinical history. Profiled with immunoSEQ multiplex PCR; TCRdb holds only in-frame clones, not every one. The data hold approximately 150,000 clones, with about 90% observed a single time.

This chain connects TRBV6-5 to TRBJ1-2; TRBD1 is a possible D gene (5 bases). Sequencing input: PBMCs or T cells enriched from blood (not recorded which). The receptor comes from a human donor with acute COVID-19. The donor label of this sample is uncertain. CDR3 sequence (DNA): TGTGCCAGCAGTTACTCCCACGCGGGGGGGACCTATGGCTACACCTTC. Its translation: CASSYSHAGGTYGYTF.